These 20 T cell receptor beta chains were sequenced from one sample in a study of cytomegalovirus exposure and HLA in healthy donors (dated by TCRdb to 2015 to 2018). Receptors were amplified or captured by the immunoSEQ multiplex PCR assay. For the multiplex PCR, a mixture combining 60 forward primers for TCR Vbeta segments and 13 reverse primers for TCR Jbeta segments was used. TCRdb mirrors the immuneACCESS table, restricted to in-frame sequences. Some clones are absent from its copies; in checked studies, under half trace to an unresolved V gene, and the reason for the others is unknown. Present in this sample are over 200,000 clones, 85% of which were seen just once. 1.3% of the sample comes from the top ten. Sequencing used PBMCs. The receptors stem from a human donor in good health.

The chain joins TRBV6-1 to TRBJ1-4, with D unclear. V was cut by 6 bases and J by 3 bases, with 14 bases left in between. Germline CDR1 and CDR2: MNHNS and SASEGT. The CDR3 totals 15 residues. CDR3 sequence (DNA): TGTGCCAGCAGGCCCAGTGATTCAGCTAATGAAAAACTGTTTTTT. Residues: CASRPSDSANEKLFF.

This clone was seen just once. The gene calls are TRBV7-2 and TRBJ1-1; D may be TRBD1 (5 bases). Germline CDR1 is SGHTA and CDR2 is FQGNSA. Trimming shortened V by 5 bases and J by 4 bases, and 14 bases separated the two germline ends. The CDR3 length is 14 residues. The CDR3 spells CASSLRLGGTEAFF. CDR3 nucleotide sequence: TGTGCCAGCAGCCTAAGGCTCGGGGGCACTGAAGCTTTCTTT. The full variable domain, rest sourced from reference TRBV7-2 and TRBJ1-1, is GAGVSQSPSNKVTEKGKDVELRCDPISGHTALYWYRQSLGQGLEFLIYFQGNSAPDKSGLPSDRFSAERTGGSVSTLTIQRTQQEDSAVYLCASSLRLGGTEAFFGQGTRLTVV.

This rearrangement joins TRBV9 to TRBJ1-4; 10 positions match TRBD1. Germline values: CDR1 SGDLS, CDR2 YYNGEE. The V and J ends lost 3 bases and 8 bases, in that order; junction bases with no gene match: 7. This CDR3 has 15 residues. The CDR3 coding sequence is TGTGCCAGCAGCGGTCGGGGACAGGGGAACGAAAAACTGTTTTTT. It translates to CASSGRGQGNEKLFF.

The V call is TRBV10-1, the J call TRBJ2-2; D is unresolved. The germline V gene has CDR1 WNHNN and CDR2 SYGVQD (reference sequence). CDR3 length: 15 amino acids. V gave up 6 bases and J gave up 5 bases, with 16 bases separating them. CDR3 nucleotide sequence: TGCGCCAGCAGCCCCCAAGCGCGAGAAACCGGGGAGCTGTTTTTT. The encoded protein is CASSPQARETGELFF.

This clone was detected only a few times. The chain couples TRBV19 to TRBJ1-2; TRBD1 matches at 10 bases. Trimming removed 8 bases from V and 4 bases from J; junction bases left unmatched: 7. The V gene's germline CDR1 is LNHDA and CDR2 SQIVND (reference sequence). CDR3 length equals 14 residues. The CDR3 region has the DNA TGTGCCAGTGTGGGGGGACAGGGGATCTATGGCTACACCTTC. Its protein product is CASVGGQGIYGYTF. The complete variable domain, with remaining parts taken from reference TRBV19 and TRBJ1-2, reads DGGITQSPKYLFRKEGQNVTLSCEQNLNHDAMYWYRQDPGQGLRLIYYSQIVNDFQKGDIAEGYSVSREKKESFPLTVTSAQKNPTAFYLCASVGGQGIYGYTFGSGTRLTVV.

This chain uses TRBV7-2 with TRBJ2-7, with 8 nucleotides matching TRBD1. CDR3 length: 19 residues. Germline V gene data show CDR1 as SGHTA and CDR2 as FQGNSA. The junction had 20 bases not matched to a gene; V was cut back by 3 bases and J by 4 bases. This chain's CDR3 is CASSFASTPKTGALYEQYF. The CDR3 coding sequence is TGTGCCAGCAGCTTTGCTTCAACACCGAAGACAGGGGCCCTATACGAGCAGTACTTC.

V gene TRBV11-2 combines with J gene TRBJ2-5; weak D call: TRBD1 (6 bases). Trimming removed 1 base from V and 1 base from J, with 13 bases in between. In germline, CDR1 is SGHAT, CDR2 FQNNGV. The CDR3 contains 16 residues. CDR3 protein: CASSLADRESQETQYF. The DNA of the CDR3 is TGTGCCAGCAGCTTAGCGGACAGAGAGTCCCAAGAGACCCAGTACTTC.

The chain joins TRBV27 to TRBJ2-7, with D perhaps matching TRBD1 (5 bases). CDR1 MNHEY and CDR2 SMNVEV come from the germline V gene (reference sequence). V was pared by 2 bases and J by 5 bases, with 16 bases between. The CDR3 consists of 15 residues. For the CDR3, the DNA is TGTGCCAGCAGTTTACGGGCAGGGAATAGTGACGAGCAGTACTTC. Its protein is CASSLRAGNSDEQYF.

This chain uses TRBV28 with TRBJ1-4, with 11 bases that match TRBD1. The CDR3 is made up of 16 amino acids. Germline V lookup: CDR1 MDHEN, CDR2 SYDVKM. V shed 4 bases and J 8 bases; nucleotides not matched to a gene: 9. Here the CDR3 DNA reads TGTGCCAGCAGTTCCCACCGGGACAGGGGGGGAGAAAAACTGTTTTTT. This gives the protein CASSSHRDRGGEKLFF.

This clone was counted a few times. The chain joins TRBV5-1 to TRBJ2-7, with D tentatively TRBD2 (5 bases). CDR3 length: 15 residues. Germline values: CDR1 SGHRS, CDR2 YFSETQ. Trimming pared 4 bases from V and 3 bases from J, leaving 17 bases between. This chain's CDR3 is CASSDGNQHFYEQYF. The DNA of the CDR3 is TGCGCCAGCAGCGACGGGAACCAGCATTTCTACGAGCAGTACTTC.

V is TRBV19 and J is TRBJ1-1; 9 bases fit TRBD1. V lost 5 bases, J lost 4 bases, and 5 bases stayed unmatched. CDR1 is LNHDA and CDR2 is SQIVND in the germline V gene (reference sequence). The CDR3 extends over 14 amino acids. As DNA, the CDR3 is TGTGCCAGTAGTGCCGGACAGGGGAGCACTGAAGCTTTCTTT. Translating gives CASSAGQGSTEAFF. The complete variable domain, with remaining parts taken from reference TRBV19 and TRBJ1-1, reads DGGITQSPKYLFRKEGQNVTLSCEQNLNHDAMYWYRQDPGQGLRLIYYSQIVNDFQKGDIAEGYSVSREKKESFPLTVTSAQKNPTAFYLCASSAGQGSTEAFFGQGTRLTVV.

The chain recombines TRBV6-6 with TRBJ2-7; 10 nucleotides agree with TRBD1. After removal of 6 bases from V and 7 bases from J, the junction contained 6 bases not matched to a gene. Germline CDR1 is MNHNY and CDR2 is SVGAGI (reference sequence). The CDR3 contains 13 residues. The CDR3 spells CASRAGDRGEQYF. The CDR3 bases are TGTGCCAGCAGGGCCGGGGACAGGGGAGAGCAGTACTTC.

Regarding this clone: Relative to the germline gene, one junction end is altered; a read error may explain this. V and J are TRBV7-9 and TRBJ2-1, with D perhaps TRBD1 (7 bases). CDR3 size: 16 residues. Germline CDR1 SEHNR, CDR2 FQNEAQ (reference sequence). CDR3 sequence: CSSSSHRGPSGGEQFF. The CDR3 DNA follows: TGTTCCAGCAGCTCACACAGGGGCCCAAGCGGAGGGGAGCAGTTCTTC.

The V call is TRBV9, the J call TRBJ2-1; 7 nucleotides align to TRBD2. Germline V lookup: CDR1 SGDLS, CDR2 YYNGEE. V lost 0 bases to trimming and J lost 7 bases; unmatched junction nucleotides: 7. The CDR3 runs to 15 residues. CDR3 sequence: CASSVELGGRNEQFF. Written as DNA, the CDR3 is TGTGCCAGCAGCGTAGAACTGGGGGGGAGGAATGAGCAGTTCTTC.

The chain uses TRBV4-3 and TRBJ2-7; 8 bases match TRBD2. CDR3 length equals 16 residues. Germline CDR1 and CDR2: LGHNA and YSLEER. With 0 bases clipped from V and 3 bases from J, the junction kept 7 bases outside the gene matches. The CDR3 sequence is CASSQDHLAGSYEQYF. DNA for the CDR3: TGCGCCAGCAGCCAAGATCACCTAGCGGGTAGCTACGAGCAGTACTTC.

The gene calls are TRBV25-1 and TRBJ2-2, with D possibly matching TRBD1 (7 bases). The CDR3 has 17 residues. CDR1 and CDR2 from the germline V gene are MGHDK and SYGVNS. Trimming took 2 bases from V and 6 from J, leaving 19 bases between them. Here the CDR3 DNA reads TGTGCCAGCAGTGAAGGGGGGCGACAGGGTGGGTCCGGGGAGCTGTTTTTT. Encoded protein: CASSEGGRQGGSGELFF.

The V call is TRBV6-1, the J call TRBJ2-1; 9 bases map to TRBD2. Germline V gene sequence: CDR1 MNHNS, CDR2 SASEGT. Trimming removed 4 bases from V and 3 bases from J; junction bases left unmatched: 4. The CDR3 is 15 amino acids. The CDR3 sequence is CASSVREGDYNEQFF. Written as DNA, the CDR3 is TGTGCCAGCAGTGTGCGGGAGGGCGACTACAATGAGCAGTTCTTC.

V is TRBV5-5 and J is TRBJ1-1, with 8 bases identical to TRBD1. The trim removed 4 bases at V and 4 bases at J, leaving 6 bases unmatched. Germline V gives CDR1 SGHKS, CDR2 YYEKEE (reference sequence). The CDR3 runs to 14 residues. The CDR3 coding sequence is TGTGCCAGCAGCGGTACAGGGGGTATCACTGAAGCTTTCTTT. Protein product: CASSGTGGITEAFF.

This clone was seen a few times. V is TRBV5-1 and J is TRBJ1-4, with unresolved D. Germline CDR1 and CDR2: SGHRS and YFSETQ. With 1 base removed from V and 7 bases from J, the gap between germline ends came to 11 bases. The CDR3 spans 14 residues. CDR3 coding DNA: TGCGCCAGCAGCTTGAGAGGAGAAGGTGAAAAACTGTTTTTT. Protein: CASSLRGEGEKLFF.

The V and J genes are TRBV15 and TRBJ1-5; D call uncertain. The germline gives CDR1 LNHNV, CDR2 YYDKDF (reference sequence). The CDR3 has 19 amino acids. Trimming took 2 bases from V and 0 from J, leaving 20 bases between them. The CDR3 bases are TGTGCCACCAGCAGAAACGATTACGTCCAGGCATATAGCAATCAGCCCCAGCATTTT. Translating it yields CATSRNDYVQAYSNQPQHF.